This T cell receptor (beta chain) was documented in a study of post-analysis software for immune sequencing data. Study at large: Relapsing-remitting, secondary progressive and progressive-relapsing forms made up the multiple sclerosis disease courses.

J was trimmed by 6 bases and V by 5 bases; bases with no gene match: 6. The germline V gene encodes CDR1 SGHDN and CDR2 FVKESK. The length of the CDR3 is 14 residues. In the case of this clonotype: Its antigen is currently unknown.

Unique molecular identifiers tagged the TCR beta cDNA libraries. Each sample of roughly 0.9 to 11 million input T cells yielded about 500,000 cDNA molecules, so each molecule approximated one T cell. One entry per CDR3 protein, called by TCRdb with MiXCR from the PCR reads. The sample shows around 710,000 distinct CDR3 sequences, 46% of them seen only once. Findings and caveats of the study: Samples sharing a preparation batch grouped tightly together when assessed by F measure. A few TRBV segments appeared more often in patients than in controls, and TRBV5-6, TRBV5-1 and TRBV20-1 were among these. Multiple sclerosis patients had significantly lower normalized Chao1 diversity than controls.

The rearrangement links TRBV14 to TRBJ2-1; 8 bases align to TRBD1. The receptor comes from a girl between 10 and 17 years old with multiple sclerosis. The sample comprised blood. CDR3: CASSGRTGFNEQFF. The CDR3, as DNA: TGTGCCAGCAGCGGGCGGACAGGGTTCAATGAGCAGTTCTTC.